These T cell receptor beta chains were read from a single sample in a study of cytomegalovirus exposure and HLA in healthy donors. Here immunoSEQ multiplex PCR was the method, and the copy in TCRdb shows in-frame clones only, minus some. The sample shows tens of thousands of clones, around 72% of them seen only once. Sequenced material: PBMCs. The receptors were sampled from a woman aged 40-49 years in good health and CMV-seropositive. Each CDR3 is given with its conserved first and last residue. Each record gives: V gene, J gene, clone size, D gene, CDR3 DNA, CDR3 protein. D genes are given only for firm matches. Clone size is stated in some rows and not others, as once, few, many or a class when expanded.

v_call: TRBV5-6
j_call: TRBJ2-5
clone_size: NA
d_call: NA
cdr3_nt: TGTGCCAGCAGCCGCCGAGGGTCATACTATCAAGAGACCCAGTACTTC
cdr3_aa: CASSRRGSYYQETQYF

v_call: TRBV19
j_call: TRBJ2-7
clone_size: NA
d_call: NA
cdr3_nt: TGTGCCAGTAGTGGCTCCCGGGAGCCCTACGAGCAGTACTTC
cdr3_aa: CASSGSREPYEQYF

v_call: TRBV9
j_call: TRBJ1-4
clone_size: NA
d_call: TRBD1
cdr3_nt: TGTGCCAGCAGCCCGGGACAGCAAGAAAAACTGTTTTTT
cdr3_aa: CASSPGQQEKLFF

v_call: TRBV14
j_call: TRBJ2-7
clone_size: NA
d_call: TRBD1
cdr3_nt: TGTGCCAGCAGCCAAGGGACAGGAAGATCCTACGAGCAGTACTTC
cdr3_aa: CASSQGTGRSYEQYF

v_call: TRBV15
j_call: TRBJ2-7
clone_size: NA
d_call: NA
cdr3_nt: TGTGCCACCAGCAGAGGATACGGGACACCCTCCTACGAGCAGTACTTC
cdr3_aa: CATSRGYGTPSYEQYF

v_call: TRBV6-5
j_call: TRBJ1-3
clone_size: few
d_call: NA
cdr3_nt: TGTGCCAGCAGTTACTCGAGGGTCTCTGGAAACACCATATATTTT
cdr3_aa: CASSYSRVSGNTIYF

v_call: TRBV23-1
j_call: TRBJ1-1
clone_size: NA
d_call: NA
cdr3_nt: TGCGCCAGCAGTCAAGGGGGCTTGAACACTGAAGCTTTCTTT
cdr3_aa: CASSQGGLNTEAFF

v_call: TRBV15
j_call: TRBJ2-7
clone_size: NA
d_call: NA
cdr3_nt: TGTGCCACCAGCAGAGGTGGCACCTCCTACGAGCAGTACTTC
cdr3_aa: CATSRGGTSYEQYF

v_call: TRBV6-5
j_call: TRBJ2-1
clone_size: NA
d_call: TRBD1
cdr3_nt: TGTGCCAGCAAACCAGGGGGCCGGAATGAGCAGTTCTTC
cdr3_aa: CASKPGGRNEQFF

v_call: TRBV4-1
j_call: TRBJ2-3
clone_size: few
d_call: NA
cdr3_nt: TGCGCCAGCAGCCAAGGGGGACAACCAAGCACAGATACGCAGTATTTT
cdr3_aa: CASSQGGQPSTDTQYF

v_call: TRBV27
j_call: TRBJ2-6
clone_size: once
d_call: NA
cdr3_nt: TGTGCCAGCAGTTTGTACTCTGGGGCCAACGTCCTGACTTTC
cdr3_aa: CASSLYSGANVLTF

v_call: TRBV20-1
j_call: TRBJ1-2
clone_size: NA
d_call: NA
cdr3_nt: TGCAGTGCTAGACCAGATAATGGCTACACCTTC
cdr3_aa: CSARPDNGYTF

v_call: TRBV19
j_call: TRBJ2-1
clone_size: NA
d_call: TRBD2
cdr3_nt: TGTGCCAGTAGTATTAGGGTTGCGGGGGGCGGCGATGAGCAGTTCTTC
cdr3_aa: CASSIRVAGGGDEQFF

v_call: TRBV6-1
j_call: TRBJ1-3
clone_size: medium-sized
d_call: TRBD1
cdr3_nt: TGTGCCAGCAGCCGGACAGGGGTTGGAAACACCATATATTTT
cdr3_aa: CASSRTGVGNTIYF

v_call: TRBV11-2
j_call: TRBJ1-2
clone_size: NA
d_call: NA
cdr3_nt: TGTGCCAGCAGGTGGAGCCTAGGGGGCTATGGCTACACCTTC
cdr3_aa: CASRWSLGGYGYTF

v_call: TRBV2
j_call: TRBJ2-7
clone_size: NA
d_call: NA
cdr3_nt: TGTGCCAGCAGCCGGGACTCTAAGGGGGAGCAGTACTTC
cdr3_aa: CASSRDSKGEQYF

v_call: TRBV19
j_call: TRBJ2-7
clone_size: NA
d_call: NA
cdr3_nt: TGTGCCAGTAGTCCCCAGGGGGGCTACGAGCAGTACTTC
cdr3_aa: CASSPQGGYEQYF

v_call: TRBV18
j_call: TRBJ1-4
clone_size: NA
d_call: NA
cdr3_nt: TGTGCCAGCTCGCACAGGGATGCAACTAATGAAAAACTGTTTTTT
cdr3_aa: CASSHRDATNEKLFF

v_call: TRBV5-1
j_call: TRBJ2-1
clone_size: NA
d_call: NA
cdr3_nt: TGCGCCAGCAGCTTGGGCAGGAATGAGCAGTTCTTC
cdr3_aa: CASSLGRNEQFF

v_call: TRBV29-1
j_call: TRBJ1-5
clone_size: NA
d_call: TRBD1
cdr3_nt: TGCAGCGTTGTACAGGCGGGACAGGGTCAGCCCCAGCATTTT
cdr3_aa: CSVVQAGQGQPQHF

v_call: TRBV6-1
j_call: TRBJ1-5
clone_size: few
d_call: NA
cdr3_nt: TGTGCCAGCAGTGCTCCTGGGGGGATTAATCAGCCCCAGCATTTT
cdr3_aa: CASSAPGGINQPQHF

v_call: TRBV15
j_call: TRBJ2-3
clone_size: NA
d_call: TRBD2
cdr3_nt: TGTGCCACCAGCAGGACTAGCGGGGGTGGGGGGACAGATACGCAGTATTTT
cdr3_aa: CATSRTSGGGGTDTQYF

v_call: TRBV6-1
j_call: TRBJ2-3
clone_size: NA
d_call: TRBD2
cdr3_nt: TGTGCCAGCAGTGGGGTTACTAGCGGGGGAGGAGTGGATACGCAGTATTTT
cdr3_aa: CASSGVTSGGGVDTQYF

v_call: TRBV12-5
j_call: TRBJ1-3
clone_size: NA
d_call: NA
cdr3_nt: TGTGCTAGTGGTTTAAGGGAGGGTGGAAACACCATATATTTT
cdr3_aa: CASGLREGGNTIYF

v_call: TRBV19
j_call: TRBJ1-5
clone_size: NA
d_call: NA
cdr3_nt: TGTGCCAGTAGTATAACGTGGAGGGGTAATCAGCCCCAGCATTTT
cdr3_aa: CASSITWRGNQPQHF

v_call: TRBV7-2
j_call: TRBJ2-1
clone_size: NA
d_call: TRBD2
cdr3_nt: TGTGCCAGCAGCTTAATCGGGCGGGCTAGCGGCTACAATGAGCAGTTCTTC
cdr3_aa: CASSLIGRASGYNEQFF

v_call: TRBV5-1
j_call: TRBJ2-4
clone_size: NA
d_call: NA
cdr3_nt: TGCGCCAGCAGCGTAGACCCAGGGCTAGCCAAAAACATTCAGTACTTC
cdr3_aa: CASSVDPGLAKNIQYF

v_call: TRBV7-2
j_call: TRBJ2-7
clone_size: NA
d_call: TRBD1
cdr3_nt: TGTGCCAGCAGCTTAGTCTCAACAGGGGTCAAGGGCGAGCAGTACTTC
cdr3_aa: CASSLVSTGVKGEQYF